Given below is one TCR beta chain in context. The antigen is unknown. Germline V gene data show CDR1 as MDHEN and CDR2 as SYDVKM. The CDR3 covers 13 residues. Trimming pared 3 bases from V and 4 bases from J, leaving 7 bases between. Libraries were prepared by immunoSEQ multiplex PCR; TCRdb keeps only in-frame clonotypes and omits some of them. The data hold roughly 50,000 clones, with around nine tenths observed a single time. This sample is drawn from a study of graft-versus-host responses after intestinal transplantation. This sequence joins TRBV28 and TRBJ1-5, with no clear D. This TCR came from a human donor who was the organ donor for an intestinal transplant. Here the sequenced sample was unstimulated CD4+ T cells sorted from spleen or lymph node cells, taken before transplant. The CDR3 DNA follows: TGTGCCAGCAGTTTGGACGGTAATCAGCCCCAGCATTTT. This gives the protein CASSLDGNQPQHF.